This T cell receptor (beta chain) was documented in a study of Ad26.COV2.S vaccination and SARS-CoV-2 variants. Study-level background: Ad26.COV2.S was injected intramuscularly once or twice, 56 days apart. The study's findings and limits: The study found similar non-spike TCR breadth in vaccine and placebo recipients. Spike-specific TCR breadth was greater after Ad26.COV2.S than placebo.

Treatment noted: over 15 received Ad26.COV2.S at low or high dose, single or two shots; 5 received placebo; per-sample allocation not given. Sample collection was performed on day 63 after the first vaccine or placebo injection. This clone was seen a single time. The antigen is unknown. Here immunoSEQ multiplex PCR was the method, and the copy in TCRdb shows in-frame clones only, minus some. The sample has about 350,000 clones, more than 75% seen once. V was trimmed by 5 bases and J by 4 bases, leaving 9 bases between them. Germline V lookup: CDR1 MNHEY, CDR2 SVGEGT. This CDR3 has 13 amino acids. This clonotype was sampled from a person aged 18-60 years who received the Ad26.COV2.S COVID-19 vaccine or a placebo. This specimen consisted of peripheral blood, obtained in a trial of Ad26.COV2.S vaccine versus placebo. This chain connects TRBV6-2 or TRBV6-3 to TRBJ2-1, with D uncertain. The CDR3 DNA reads as TGTGCCAGCAGTCCCGGCTCTTACAATGAGCAGTTCTTC. This encodes CASSPGSYNEQFF.